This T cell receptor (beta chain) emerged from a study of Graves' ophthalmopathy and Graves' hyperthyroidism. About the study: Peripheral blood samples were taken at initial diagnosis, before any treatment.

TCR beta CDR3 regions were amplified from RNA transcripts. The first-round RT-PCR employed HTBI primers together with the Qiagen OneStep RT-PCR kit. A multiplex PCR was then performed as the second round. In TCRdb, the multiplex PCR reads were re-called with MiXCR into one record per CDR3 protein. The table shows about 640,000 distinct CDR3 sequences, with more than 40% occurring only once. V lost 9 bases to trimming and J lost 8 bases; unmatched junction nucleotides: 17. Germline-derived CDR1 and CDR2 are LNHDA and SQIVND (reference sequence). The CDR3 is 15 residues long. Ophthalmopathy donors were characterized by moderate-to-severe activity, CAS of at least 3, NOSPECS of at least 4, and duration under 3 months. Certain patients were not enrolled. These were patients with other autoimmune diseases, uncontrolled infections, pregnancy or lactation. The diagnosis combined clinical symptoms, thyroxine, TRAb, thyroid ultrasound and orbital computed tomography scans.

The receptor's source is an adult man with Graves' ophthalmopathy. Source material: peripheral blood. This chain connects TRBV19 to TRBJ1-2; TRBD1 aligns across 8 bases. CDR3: CASSQRGQGLEGYTF. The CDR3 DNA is TGTGCCAGCAGCCAACGCGGACAGGGCCTGGAAGGCTACACCTTC.